This T cell receptor (beta chain) was recorded in a study of blood T cell repertoires in COVID-19 (dated by TCRdb to about 2020). Context from the whole study: Samples from collaborators originated in the United States, Italy and Spain and spanned both the acute and convalescent phases of COVID-19. A freely available public database, intended as a resource for researchers studying the immune response to SARS-CoV-2, is where the repertoires were released. The dataset comprised deeply sampled blood TCRbeta repertoires from subjects exposed to, actively infected with, or recovered from COVID-19. A de-identified subject ID, COVID-19 status, age in years and sex were almost always included in the sample metadata. The material from the prospective study consisted of cDNA or gDNA derived from T cells, B-cell-depleted T cells, or PBMCs. HLA class I and class II types, where available, came from metadata supplied by the sample provider rather than from assay-based typing. Samples came from the ongoing ImmuneRACE study (first 160 participants) plus 1,254 subjects from 6 global collaborators.

Each collaborating institution followed its own protocols to collect whole blood in K2EDTA tubes. For TCRbeta analysis, collaborators shipped samples in one of three forms: frozen whole blood, isolated PBMCs, or DNA extracted from either of those sample types. The germline V end is reduced by 5 bases and the J end by 5 bases; junction bases left unmatched: 3. CDR1 is given as SGHDT and CDR2 as YYEEEE, both from the germline V gene. Including the terminal cysteine and phenylalanine, the CDR3 comprises 12 residues. The read is trimmed to its CDR3 DNA, 36 bases read in frame from base 1. What the study reported, not specific to this receptor: How much clinical and demographic metadata was included differed by source and by participant, and the metadata was provided uncurated.

TCRbeta CDR3 regions were amplified from genomic DNA using the immunoSEQ Assay, a bias-controlled multiplex PCR. Per the source publication's procedure: The number of nucleated cells in each sample was estimated from the amplification of reference gene primers within the assay. To quantify the absolute abundance of each unique TCRbeta CDR3 rearrangement, sequence reads were collapsed and filtered. Productive Simpson clonality was computed per sample as the square root of Simpson's diversity index over productive rearrangements. TCRdb took this table from immuneACCESS and kept in-frame rearrangements with V and J called. Such tables lack part of the clones; where checked against another copy, unresolved V genes explain under half of the gap, and the rest is unexplained. V, J and clone size are those of that table, while D and trimming were read from the DNA. This sample holds about 240,000 clones; 86% were observed only once. Jointly, the top ten make up around an eighth of the sample.

About this clone itself: Its cognate antigen has yet to be identified. The input lacks base qualities; no much larger clone sits a single base away.

This sequence uses TRBV5-6 and TRBJ2-7, with 8 central nucleotides matching TRBD1. The receptor's source is a man older than 75 with acute or convalescent COVID-19. Sequences were obtained from peripheral blood. The CDR3 protein is CASRRQGNEQYF. The bases are TGTGCCAGCAGACGACAGGGGAACGAGCAGTACTTC.